This T cell receptor (beta chain) came from a study of T cell responses to AZD1222 COVID-19 vaccine (dated by TCRdb to 2020 to 2022). About the full investigation: Because spike-specific TCR depth and breadth did not differ between the two schedules, AZD1222 recipients who got a second dose at roughly 4 weeks were pooled with those who got a second dose at roughly 12 weeks. A total of approximately 230 trial participants underwent TCR sequencing, of whom 200 to 220 received two doses of AZD1222 and about 25 received two doses of the MenACWY control vaccine. Enrollment into the trials was organized by age into subgroups of 18-55, 56-69 and 70-plus years, and those subgroups contained roughly 140, 27 and 60 TCR-sequenced participants, respectively. Paper-wide results and their limitations: Vaccine-associated CD4 TCRs spanned the whole spike protein, with dominant responses in regions 160-218 and 743-854. Only a handful of AZD1222 recipients were SARS-CoV-2 seropositive at baseline, limiting conclusions about previously exposed vaccinees. A significant rise in spike-specific TCR breadth and depth was observed after two AZD1222 doses relative to day 0 and relative to MenACWY recipients. The 56-69-year group was small, and its depth increase did not reach significance, likely because of low power. Participants were mostly white British, with more females than males. The authors suggested clonal diversity may have been underestimated. Reportedly, almost half of the unique spike-specific TCRs recognized epitopes lying outside the regions that are mutated in the B.1.351 and B.1.1.7 variants. Because no day 14 peak-response samples were available, the repertoires could be characterized only after the peak T cell response.

Worth noting for this clone: The clone's antigen remains unknown. Base qualities are not recorded, but no much larger clone differs from it by a single base.

The CDR3 regions of human TCRbeta chains were subjected to immunosequencing. Concerning the study's data processing: TCRs in the repertoires were compared against a reference library of SARS-CoV-2-specific TCRs that had been generated with the MIRA antigen-specificity platform. Breadth was defined as the fraction of unique TCRs that were SARS-CoV-2-associated, and depth was defined as the fraction of total T cells that were SARS-CoV-2-associated. Using the MIRA data, each spike-specific TCR was mapped to the spike region that the TCR reacts to and placed in a CD4 or CD8 class. Log10-transformed breadth and depth values were compared by one-way ANOVA with Sidak's multiple comparisons tests. Not all clones reach the TCRdb copy of this immuneACCESS table, which keeps in-frame sequences only. Checked studies attribute under half of the gap to unresolved V genes and leave the rest unexplained. From that table come the V and J calls and clone size; the DNA was used to work out D and trimming. For this sample there are over 70,000 clones; around 85% appear just once. 20% of the sample is taken by the ten largest.

In the paper's terms, the time point label means: baseline before first vaccination. The vaccinee samples were drawn from two UK trials, COV001 and COV002, one of which was a single-blind randomized controlled phase 2/3 trial testing AZD1222 (ChAdOx1 nCoV-19) in healthy adults. For TCRbeta chain sequencing, PBMC samples from trial participants were taken at day 0 and at day 28 after the second dose. This TCR was recovered from an adult in good health. The sequenced sample was peripheral blood, obtained on day 0 of AZD1222 vaccination.

This receptor has the CDR3 CASSRLFGVEGTEAFF. DNA sequence: TGTGCCAGCAGTCGACTCTTTGGGGTGGAGGGCACTGAAGCTTTCTTT. The chain is assembled from TRBV27 and TRBJ1-1; no D gene is confidently identified. The CDR3 sequence holds 16 residues, the cysteine and phenylalanine included. The kept DNA is CDR3 alone, 48 bases in frame from the first base. From the germline V gene (reference sequence), CDR1 is MNHEY and CDR2 is SMNVEV. The V end loses 5 bases and the J end loses 4 bases, and a stretch of 20 bases separates them.